This TCR beta chain was obtained from a study of monozygotic twins with cystic fibrosis (dated by TCRdb to the early 2020s). Context from the whole study: Around 3 micrograms of fragmented DNA went through around 15 PCR cycles to produce barcoded libraries. To gauge how much genetics shapes V and J gene usage, the researchers compared TCR beta repertoires both within and across 16 monozygotic twin pairs who have cystic fibrosis. Data for three of the twin pairs had been reported earlier in a different context. The cohort included ten female and six male twin pairs, mostly children and adolescents, aged roughly 2.0 to 40 years with a median of 9.1 years. Twins were ranked among 850 to 1,200 cohort participants for weight-for-height and FEVPerc (FEV1 disease centile) at the day of blood sampling. What the authors observed across the whole study: The cohort was small, and no association was found between shared CDR3 numbers and age, concordance or disease severity. Simpson clonality tended to be low (median around 0.0088), which suggests a naive-dominated repertoire, although clonality was higher in the most severely affected patients. V gene usage was most similar to the co-twin for 13 of 16 pairs, and J usage for 8 of 16 pairs, suggesting genetic constraints. Monozygotic CF twin pairs shared significantly more nucleotide-identical clonotypes within each pair than unrelated CF individuals shared with one another (P = 0.000026, Mann-Whitney).

TCR beta CDR3 regions were amplified by multiplex PCR with the immunoSEQ immune profiling system according to the manufacturer's instructions. An Illumina NextSeq system was used for sequencing. In the source study's methods: Sequence data were processed on the immunoSEQ Analyzer platform, and clonality was computed as the square root of Simpson's index of productive rearrangements. Jensen-Shannon distance served as the measure of similarity in V and J usage, while OLGA was used to compute CDR3 generation probabilities. The immuneACCESS database (August 2020) and VDJdb (December 2020) were searched for shared CDR3 sequences. What TCRdb holds here is the immuneACCESS table cut down to in-frame rearrangements. Part of the clones is not present; checked against another copy, under half of the missing clones reflect an unresolved V gene, and the others are unexplained. Clonal size and the V and J genes are those of that table, whereas D and trimming came from the DNA. This sample gives roughly 25,000 clones in total; 96% of them show up just once. Around 3% of the sample is taken by the ten largest.

V was cut back by 5 bases and J by 0 bases, leaving a gap of 11 bases between them. Inclusive of the bounding cysteine and phenylalanine, the CDR3 is 14 residues long. Solely the CDR3 DNA is kept, with 42 bases framed from the first base. Per the germline V gene, SNHLY is the CDR1 and FYNNEI is the CDR2. The twin pairs came from the European Cystic Fibrosis Twin and Sibling Study Cohort, a cohort that recruited patients from over 150 CF clinics across 14 European countries. Zygosity and CFTR genotype were verified in-house, with zygosity tested by multiplex PCR of nine short tandem repeat loci. Peripheral blood was sampled from each twin, and clinical parameters were recorded on the day of blood sampling. Genomic DNA was isolated from peripheral blood cells with phenol/chloroform and kept in TE buffer at 4 degrees C. This clone has a single count. The specificity of this receptor is unknown. No much larger clonotype is one base removed from it; base qualities were not supplied.

The rearrangement joined TRBV2 to TRBJ2-7; TRBD2 is possibly the D segment (6 matching bases). The receptor was derived from a girl aged 2-15 years with cystic fibrosis. Sample: blood. The bases read TGTGCCAGCAGTAGGGAGGCTCCCTCCTACGAGCAGTACTTC. This translates into CASSREAPSYEQYF.